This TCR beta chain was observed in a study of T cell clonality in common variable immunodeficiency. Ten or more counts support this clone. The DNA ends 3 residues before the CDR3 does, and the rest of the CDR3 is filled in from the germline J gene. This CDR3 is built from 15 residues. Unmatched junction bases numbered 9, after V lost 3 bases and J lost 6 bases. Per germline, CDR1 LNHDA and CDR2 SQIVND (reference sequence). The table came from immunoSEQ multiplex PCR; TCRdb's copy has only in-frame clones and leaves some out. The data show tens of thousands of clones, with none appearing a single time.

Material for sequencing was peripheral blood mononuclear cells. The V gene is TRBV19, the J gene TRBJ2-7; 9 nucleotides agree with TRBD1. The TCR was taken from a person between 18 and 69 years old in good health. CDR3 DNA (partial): TGTGCCAGTAGTATTAAGGGACAGGGAGCCTTCGAG. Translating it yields CASSIKGQGAFE. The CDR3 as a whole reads CASSIKGQGAFEQYF.